This T cell receptor (beta chain) was captured in a study of blood T cell repertoires in COVID-19. Background on the study: Sample material is recorded as cDNA or gDNA derived from T cells, B-cell-depleted T cells, or PBMCs.

The protocol was immunoSEQ multiplex PCR, while the TCRdb copy is restricted to in-frame clones and leaves out a portion. The sample contains 250,000 to 300,000 clones, roughly 89% of which appear only once. Across about two dozen US areas, participants ranged in age from about 18 to 90 years. This clone was observed a single time. Sequencing was carried out using PBMCs or T cells enriched from blood (not recorded which). This TCR came from an older woman who had recovered from COVID-19.

The chain's CDR3 is CASSRQAYSNQPQHF. DNA for the CDR3: TGCGCCAGCAGCCGACAGGCCTATAGCAATCAGCCCCAGCATTTT. The rearrangement links TRBV23-1 to TRBJ1-5, with D possibly TRBD1 on 6 matching bases. TRBV23-1 is labeled an ORF, and its function is uncertain. This CDR3 is built from 15 residues. The V and J ends lost 6 bases and 0 bases respectively, with 12 bases between them.